The 9 T cell receptor beta chains presented below share a single source sample, sequenced in a study of Graves' ophthalmopathy and Graves' hyperthyroidism. Amplified material comprised TCR beta CDR3 regions derived from RNA transcripts. HTBI primers were used in a first-round RT-PCR, which preceded a second-round multiplex PCR. One entry per CDR3 protein results from TCRdb running MiXCR on the multiplex PCR reads. Altogether roughly 600,000 distinct CDR3 sequences are present, less than 45% being singletons, with the ten largest covering about 4.2%. Specimen: peripheral blood or thyroid tissue (not recorded which). The source of these receptors is an adult man with Graves' hyperthyroidism.

This clonotype was observed at least ten times. This chain links TRBV20-1 with TRBJ1-1; maybe TRBD1 (5 bases). V lost 0 bases and J 4 bases, leaving 15 bases between the germline ends. The CDR3 consists of 15 residues. The germline V gene has CDR1 DFQATT and CDR2 SNEGSKA (reference sequence). Here the CDR3 reads CSARDGGGLGTEAFF. In DNA, the CDR3 is TGCAGTGCTAGAGATGGGGGGGGGTTGGGCACTGAAGCTTTCTTT.

This clonotype was observed a handful of times. This chain links TRBV7-8 with TRBJ2-7; 7 bases align to TRBD2. The V and J ends lost 8 bases and 6 bases, in that order; junction bases with no gene match: 16. This CDR3 spans 15 amino acids. Germline V CDR1 and CDR2: SGHVS, FQNEAQ. CDR3 DNA sequence: TGTGCCAGCTCACAGGACCCAATGGGGACTATCGAGCAGTACTTC. Protein: CASSQDPMGTIEQYF.

The genes are TRBV2 and TRBJ1-5; D is possibly TRBD2 (6 bases). The J call may be mistaken, given a closer DNA end match to TRBJ2-3. CDR3 length: 13 residues. Germline CDR1 reads SNHLY; CDR2 reads FYNNEI. CDR3 region: CASSVGGEDTQYF. In DNA, the CDR3 is TGTGCCAGCAGTGTGGGCGGGGAGGATACGCAGTATTTT.

This clonotype was counted many times. The CDR3 loop reads CASSLDREQPQHF. CDR3 coding DNA: TGTGCCAGCAGCTTAGACCGGGAACAGCCCCAGCATTTT. This rearrangement joins TRBV7-2 to TRBJ1-5; D unclear. Deletions cut 1 base from V and 7 bases from J, with 8 bases between. Germline V gives CDR1 SGHTA, CDR2 FQGNSA. The CDR3 covers 13 residues.

This clonotype appeared many times. The chain couples TRBV10-1 to TRBJ2-7; 10 nucleotides align to TRBD2. The V gene end was trimmed by 0 bases and the J gene end by 3 bases; junction bases not matched to a gene: 5. Per the germline V gene, CDR1 is WNHNN and CDR2 is SYGVQD (reference sequence). The CDR3 extends over 16 amino acids. DNA for the CDR3: TGCGCCAGCAGTGAGTCCAGCGGGAGGGCTCGCTACGAGCAGTACTTC. It is translated as CASSESSGRARYEQYF.

This clonotype has more than one count but fewer than ten. The chain recombines TRBV20-1 with TRBJ2-5; D is uncertain. The DNA end favors TRBJ2-1, so the J call may be wrong. The germline CDR1 and CDR2 sequences are DFQATT and SNEGSKA (reference sequence). The CDR3 contains 11 residues. CDR3 sequence: CSAGWVSEQFF. The CDR3 bases are TGCAGTGCGGGTTGGGTCAGTGAGCAGTTCTTC.

The chain uses TRBV10-3 and TRBJ2-7; TRBD1 aligns across 9 bases. Germline CDR1 reads ENHRY; CDR2 reads SYGVKD. The length of the CDR3 is 14 residues. The J segment lost 3 bases and the V segment lost 3 bases, leaving 3 bases of the junction unmatched. The CDR3 is CAISDGQGSYEQYF. In DNA form, the CDR3 reads TGTGCCATCAGTGATGGACAGGGGAGCTACGAGCAGTACTTC.

As concerns this clonotype: At one end the junction does not follow the germline gene, possibly because of a read error. The rearrangement links TRBV5-6 to TRBJ2-2, with D unresolved. The CDR3 runs to 16 residues. Germline lookup yields CDR1 SGHDT and CDR2 YYEEEE. The CDR3 coding sequence is TGTGCCAGCAGCTTGGGACCCGGCGCGAACGCCGGGGAGCTGTTTTTT. Its protein product is CASSLGPGANAGELFF. Full variable domain (remainder filled in from reference TRBV5-6 and TRBJ2-2): DAGVTQSPTHLIKTRGQQVTLRCSPKSGHDTVSWYQQALGQGPQFIFQYYEEEERQRGNFPDRFSGHQFPNYSSELNVNALLLGDSALYLCASSLGPGANAGELFFGEGSRLTVL.

In its sample, this clonotype was seen many times. V and J are TRBV7-2 and TRBJ1-2; D not resolved. CDR3 length equals 14 residues. Trimming left V 2 bases short and J 5 bases short, with 12 bases between. The V gene's germline CDR1 is SGHTA and CDR2 FQGNSA. The CDR3 here is CASSLYSDDYGYTF. DNA for the CDR3: TGTGCCAGCAGCTTATATTCAGACGATTATGGCTACACCTTC. The full variable domain, with the rest looked up from reference TRBV7-2 and TRBJ1-2, is GAGVSQSPSNKVTEKGKDVELRCDPISGHTALYWYRQSLGQGLEFLIYFQGNSAPDKSGLPSDRFSAERTGGSVSTLTIQRTQQEDSAVYLCASSLYSDDYGYTFGSGTRLTVV.